Listed below are T cell receptor beta chains from one sample, sequenced in a study of T cell responses to AZD1222 COVID-19 vaccine. The repertoire was sequenced with immunoSEQ multiplex PCR; TCRdb's copy has only in-frame clones and lacks some. The profile shows fewer than 85,000 clones, about 90% of them singletons. The starting material was peripheral blood, obtained 28 days after the second AZD1222 dose. Receptor source: an adult who received the AZD1222 COVID-19 vaccine. CDR3s include the opening cysteine and the closing phenylalanine or tryptophan.

V	J	CDR3
TRBV2	TRBJ1-5	CASRGTGDRGQPQHF
TRBV19	TRBJ2-2	CASRPWDTGELFF
TRBV29-1	TRBJ1-2	CSVDRQNLYGYTF
TRBV6-5	TRBJ1-6	CASREDGSSNSPLHF
TRBV6-5	TRBJ1-1	CASSQQIVLNTEAFF
TRBV5-6	TRBJ1-1	CASSLARLEGNTEAFF
TRBV2	TRBJ1-2	CASRTLIGVYYGYTF
TRBV12-3/TRBV12-4	TRBJ1-4	CASSRDMFEKLFF
TRBV28	TRBJ2-7	CASSLNYQQYF
TRBV4-2	TRBJ2-7	CASSRSLAGGGSYEQYF
TRBV6-2/TRBV6-3	TRBJ1-2	CASSKEANYGYTF
TRBV5-6	TRBJ1-3	CASSLGANTIYF
TRBV9	TRBJ2-3	CASSVPTSGFTDTQYF
TRBV9	TRBJ1-6	CASSGIGPLNSPLHF
TRBV7-2	TRBJ1-5	CASSLGGWQPQHF
TRBV5-8	TRBJ1-2	CASSLNEPGYTF
TRBV6-5	TRBJ1-6	CASSYSLRRNSPLHF
TRBV7-9	TRBJ2-3	CASSQKAPSRTDTQYF
TRBV7-9	TRBJ1-4	CASSFRKDEKLFF
TRBV12-3/TRBV12-4	TRBJ1-4	CASGRGNEKLFF
TRBV7-6	TRBJ1-1	CASSLRQDTEAFF
TRBV29-1	TRBJ1-4	CSVEGTGDNEKLFF
TRBV18	TRBJ1-4	CASRGQINEKLFF
TRBV11-3	TRBJ2-1	CASSLTGNGNEQFF
TRBV6-2/TRBV6-3	TRBJ2-1	CASSYLKQTGRQFF
TRBV9	TRBJ1-1	CASSVQANTEAFF
TRBV27	TRBJ1-4	CATSPATNEKLFF
TRBV6-5	TRBJ2-1	CASSYTTGRGNNEQFF
TRBV29-1	TRBJ2-1	CSVSGAEGSYNEQFF